The 7 T cell receptor beta chains below come from one sample, sequenced in a study of low-dose radiotherapy and immunotherapy resistance in tumors. Alpha- and beta-chain coverage of first-strand cDNA came from TRAV- and TRBV-specific primers. Amplification of TCRs used a constant-region primer and V-primer adapter for around 20 PCR cycles. TCRdb reprocessed the reads with MiXCR, giving one entry per CDR3 protein. Of 60,000 or so distinct CDR3 sequences listed, about 26% are singletons. Specified time point: before trial treatment. Material: PBMCs, obtained before treatment. Every receptor here comes from a male donor with rectosigmoid adenocarcinoma.

The table lists this clonotype with many counts. The chain couples TRBV12-3 or TRBV12-4 to TRBJ1-4, with D possibly matching TRBD1 (5 bases). Trimming stripped 1 base from V and 8 bases from J, with 14 bases between. The CDR3 covers 15 residues. The CDR3 loop reads CASSLVGREREKLFF. The CDR3 DNA reads TGTGCCAGCAGTTTAGTGGGGCGGGAGCGAGAAAAACTGTTTTTT.

The chain recombines TRBV9 with TRBJ2-5; possible D gene TRBD2, 6 bases. Per germline, CDR1 SGDLS and CDR2 YYNGEE. The length of the CDR3 is 16 residues. Trimming cost V 1 base and J 11 bases, with 24 bases left between them. CDR3 nucleotide sequence: TGTGCCAGCAGCGTAAGTGCGGGGTGGTTCCTCAATGAGCAGTACTTC. Translation: CASSVSAGWFLNEQYF.

The chain employs TRBV6-2 or TRBV6-3 and TRBJ2-7; TRBD1 aligns across 8 bases. V lost 5 bases, J lost 3 bases, and 12 bases stayed unmatched. The CDR3 has 16 amino acids. From germline, CDR1 is MNHEY and CDR2 SVGEGT. In DNA form, the CDR3 reads TGTGCCAGCAGTGTTTACTCCGGACAGGGAAACTACGAGCAGTACTTC. Translating gives CASSVYSGQGNYEQYF.

This clonotype was seen at least ten times. The V gene is TRBV20-1, the J gene TRBJ2-4, with unresolved D. Deletions cut 0 bases from V and 3 bases from J, with 15 bases between. CDR3 size: 16 residues. Germline lookup yields CDR1 DFQATT and CDR2 SNEGSKA (reference sequence). The CDR3 sequence is CSARDGGPPGKNIQYF. CDR3 nucleotide sequence: TGCAGTGCTAGAGATGGTGGGCCCCCCGGCAAAAACATTCAGTACTTC.

This clonotype was picked up many times. This rearrangement joins TRBV9 to TRBJ2-2; unclear D gene. This CDR3 comprises 16 residues. V lost 1 base, J lost 5 bases, and 15 bases lay in between. CDR1 SGDLS and CDR2 YYNGEE come from the germline V gene. CDR3 nucleotides: TGTGCCAGCAGCGTAAGCCAGGTTTTATCGACCGGGGAGCTGTTTTTT. It codes for CASSVSQVLSTGELFF.

This clonotype was seen just once. The rearrangement uses TRBV29-1 and TRBJ1-2; 7 nucleotides agree with TRBD1. The J segment lost 6 bases and the V segment lost 7 bases, leaving 2 bases of the junction unmatched. This CDR3 spans 10 amino acids. Germline V gene data show CDR1 as SQVTM and CDR2 as ANQGSEA. In DNA, the CDR3 is TGCAGCGCCGACAGGGATGGCTACACCTTC. This gives the protein CSADRDGYTF.

This CDR3 is CASSAGGPGDTQYF. CDR3 coding DNA: TGTGCCAGCAGCGCGGGGGGGCCAGGTGATACGCAGTATTTT. The rearrangement uses TRBV7-9 and TRBJ2-3; 9 bases align to TRBD2. Per the germline V gene, CDR1 is SEHNR and CDR2 is FQNEAQ (reference sequence). The CDR3 extends over 14 amino acids. Trimming at V came to 5 bases and at J to 6 bases, leaving 6 bases not matched to a gene.